In this sample, the clone carrying this T cell receptor (beta chain) turned up a few times. Its antigen is currently unknown. The CDR3 has 15 amino acids. Trimming took off 1 base at V and 1 base at J, with 10 bases between the two ends. TCRdb recomputed calls from the RT-PCR reads with MiXCR, one row per CDR3 protein. The sample yields about 520,000 distinct CDR3 sequences, 25% seen once. The data are from a study of response to subunit inactivated influenza vaccine. Study-wide points: The authors suggested that few new T cells are recruited per seasonal influenza vaccination.

The clonotype comes from a middle-aged man who received an inactivated influenza vaccine. Source: CD4+ T cells sorted from PBMCs, taken about 5 days after vaccination. The rearrangement links TRBV12-3 or TRBV12-4 to TRBJ1-1; D is ambiguous. In DNA form, the CDR3 reads TGTGCCAGCAGTTTAGGAGGGAGCGGGAACACTGAAGCTTTCTTT. Amino acids: CASSLGGSGNTEAFF.